Reported below is one TCR beta chain. This sample is part of a study of blood T cell repertoires in COVID-19. Germline CDR1 and CDR2: LGHNA and YNFKEQ. Trimming cost V 0 bases and J 3 bases; bases outside gene matches: 10. CDR3 length: 17 amino acids. Profiling relied on immunoSEQ multiplex PCR, and the TCRdb table lists in-frame clones only, not all of them. There are some 290,000 clones in the sample; about 90% occur only once, and approximately 12% lies in the top ten. This clonotype was obtained from a woman in her twenties or thirties with COVID-19, enrolled during active disease. The sample was peripheral blood. The J gene is TRBJ2-7, the V gene TRBV4-2; TRBD2 aligns across 8 bases. CDR3 residues: CASSQDPFAGGFYEQYF. The CDR3, as DNA: TGTGCCAGCAGCCAAGATCCCTTCGCGGGGGGCTTCTACGAGCAGTACTTC.